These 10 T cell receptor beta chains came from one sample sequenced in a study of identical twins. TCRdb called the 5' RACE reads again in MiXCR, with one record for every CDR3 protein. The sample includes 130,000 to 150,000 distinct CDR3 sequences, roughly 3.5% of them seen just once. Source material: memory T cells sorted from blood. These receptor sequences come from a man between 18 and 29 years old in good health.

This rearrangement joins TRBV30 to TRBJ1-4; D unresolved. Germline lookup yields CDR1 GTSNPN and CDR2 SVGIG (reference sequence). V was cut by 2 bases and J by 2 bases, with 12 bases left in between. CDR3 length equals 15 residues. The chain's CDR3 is CAWSRARTTNEKLFF. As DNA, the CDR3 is TGTGCCTGGAGTAGAGCCAGAACGACTAATGAAAAACTGTTTTTT.

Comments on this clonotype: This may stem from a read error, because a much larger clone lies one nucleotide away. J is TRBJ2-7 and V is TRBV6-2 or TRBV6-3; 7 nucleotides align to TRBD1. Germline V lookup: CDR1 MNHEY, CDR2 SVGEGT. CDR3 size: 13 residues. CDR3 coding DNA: TGTTCCAGCAGTTCCGGGACAGACTACGAGCAGTACTTC. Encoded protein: CSSSSGTDYEQYF.

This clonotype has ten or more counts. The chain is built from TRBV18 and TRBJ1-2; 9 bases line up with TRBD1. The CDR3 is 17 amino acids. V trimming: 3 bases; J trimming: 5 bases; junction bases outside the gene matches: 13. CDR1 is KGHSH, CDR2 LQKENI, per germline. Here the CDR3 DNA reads TGTGCCAGCTCACCGGAATTACAGGGGGCGCAAGGGTATGGCTACACCTTC. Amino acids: CASSPELQGAQGYGYTF.

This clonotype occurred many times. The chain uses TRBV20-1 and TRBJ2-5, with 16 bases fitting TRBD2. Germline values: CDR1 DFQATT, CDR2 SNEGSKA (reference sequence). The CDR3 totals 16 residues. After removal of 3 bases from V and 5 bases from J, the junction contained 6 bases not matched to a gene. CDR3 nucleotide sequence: TGCAGTGCTAGCCCGGGACTAGCGGGAGGGCAGGAGACCCAGTACTTC. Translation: CSASPGLAGGQETQYF.

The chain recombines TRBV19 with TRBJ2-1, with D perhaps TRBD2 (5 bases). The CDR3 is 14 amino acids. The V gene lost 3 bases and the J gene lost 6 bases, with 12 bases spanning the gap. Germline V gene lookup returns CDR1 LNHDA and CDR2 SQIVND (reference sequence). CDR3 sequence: CASSMAGNINEQFF. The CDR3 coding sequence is TGTGCCAGTAGTATGGCCGGGAACATCAATGAGCAGTTCTTC.

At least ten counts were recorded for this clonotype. The CDR3 protein is CATYGGRGHEQFF. CDR3 nucleotide sequence: TGTGCCACTTATGGCGGGAGGGGGCATGAGCAGTTCTTC. V usage is TRBV6-2 or TRBV6-3 and J usage is TRBJ2-1, with 9 bases fitting TRBD2. This CDR3 has 13 residues. Germline CDR1 MNHEY, CDR2 SVGEGT. Trimming removed 10 bases from V and 8 bases from J; junction bases left unmatched: 9.

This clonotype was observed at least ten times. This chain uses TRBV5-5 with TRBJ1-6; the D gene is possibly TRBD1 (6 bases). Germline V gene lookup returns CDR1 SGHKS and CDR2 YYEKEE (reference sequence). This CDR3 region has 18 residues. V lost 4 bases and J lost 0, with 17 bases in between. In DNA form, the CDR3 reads TGTGCCAGCAGCGTGATTGGACAGATGAGCTCCTATAATTCACCCCTCCACTTT. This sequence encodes CASSVIGQMSSYNSPLHF.

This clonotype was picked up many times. The CDR3 coding sequence is TGCAGTGCTGCTCCAAGACTCAAAACTAGCACAGATACGCAGTATTTT. The encoded protein is CSAAPRLKTSTDTQYF. The V gene is TRBV20-1, the J gene TRBJ2-3; D is unresolved. The CDR3 has 16 amino acids. Germline V gene sequence: CDR1 DFQATT, CDR2 SNEGSKA (reference sequence). Trimming took off 5 bases at V and 0 bases at J, with 18 bases between the two ends.

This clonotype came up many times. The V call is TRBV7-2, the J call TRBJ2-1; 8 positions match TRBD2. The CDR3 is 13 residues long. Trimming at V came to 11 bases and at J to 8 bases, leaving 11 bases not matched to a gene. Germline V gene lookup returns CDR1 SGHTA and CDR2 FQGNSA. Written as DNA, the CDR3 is TGTGCCCTACCAAGCGGGAGTAGCTATGAGCAGTTCTTC. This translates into CALPSGSSYEQFF.

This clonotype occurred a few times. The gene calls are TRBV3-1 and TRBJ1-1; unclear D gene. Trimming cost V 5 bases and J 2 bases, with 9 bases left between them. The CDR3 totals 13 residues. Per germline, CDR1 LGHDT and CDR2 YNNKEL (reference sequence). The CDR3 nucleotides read TGTGCCAGCAGCACCCGACGTAACACTGAAGCTTTCTTT. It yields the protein CASSTRRNTEAFF.